This is a list of T cell receptor beta chains from one sample in a study of cytomegalovirus exposure and HLA in healthy donors. Produced via immunoSEQ multiplex PCR; TCRdb's table is partial and in-frame only. The data contain some 180,000 clones, roughly 13% of them singletons. The sequencing sample was made of PBMCs. The receptors come from a man aged 45-65 years in good health and CMV-seropositive. The conserved cysteine and the conserved F or W are not part of the CDR3 here. Some rows have no size entry. The others give once, few or many, or a class for an expanded clone.

V gene,clone size,CDR3 protein
TRBV6-6,few,ASSYQGSPLH
TRBV5-4,few,ASSLSSWERDTQY
TRBV19,-,ASSIDSSVLRPQH
TRBV13,few,ASSLYTRDRGRSGANVLT
TRBV5-1,few,ASSRDRVRNEQF
TRBV5-1,-,ASSLMGQGNTEAF
TRBV5-1,few,ASSPLGAGGGNTEAF
TRBV5-4,-,ASSPGGSGNEKLF
TRBV18,few,ASSQLTSGNEQF
TRBV5-1,-,ASSPPGTGRGQPQH
TRBV5-6,few,ASSPWENSPLH
TRBV6-5,-,ASSYSIRTGSSPLH
TRBV5-4,-,ASSQSGIQETQY
TRBV19,-,ASSRAGTQY